The clone carrying this TCR beta chain was picked up a small number of times. The data originate from a study of blood T cells in healthy people across ages. A second PCR, run for roughly 7 to 11 cycles, used a sample-barcoded 5' primer plus a J-beta primer mix. TCRdb itself ran the 5' RACE reads through MiXCR, one entry per CDR3 protein. This sample has about 1.5 million distinct CDR3 sequences, with about 42% found just once. V was cut by 6 bases and J by 8 bases, with 11 bases left in between. This CDR3 is 12 amino acids long. CDR1 is MDHEN, CDR2 SYDVKM, per germline. Sequences were obtained from blood. The chain recombines TRBV28 with TRBJ1-5, with TRBD1 as a possible D gene (6 bases). The clonotype comes from a woman aged 18-29 years in good health. The CDR3 DNA sequence: TGTGCCAGCAGCACCGACAGGAAGCCCCAGCATTTT. Translating gives CASSTDRKPQHF. Using reference TRBV28 and TRBJ1-5 for the parts outside the CDR3, the full variable domain is DVKVTQSSRYLVKRTGEKVFLECVQDMDHENMFWYRQDPGLGLRLIYFSYDVKMKEKGDIPEGYSVSREKKERFSLILESASTNQTSMYLCASSTDRKPQHFGDGTRLSIL.